This T cell receptor (beta chain) was sequenced for a study of blood T cell repertoires in COVID-19. The repertoire was sequenced with immunoSEQ multiplex PCR; TCRdb's copy has only in-frame clones and lacks some. The data hold more than 100,000 clones, with more than 80% observed a single time. The germline V gene has CDR1 LGHNA and CDR2 YNFKEQ. After removal of 0 bases from V and 3 bases from J, the junction contained 11 bases not matched to a gene. The CDR3 totals 19 residues. The sequenced sample consisted of peripheral blood. The J gene is TRBJ1-6, the V gene TRBV4-2, with 7 bases aligning to TRBD1. This clonotype originated in a man aged 35-49 years with acute or convalescent COVID-19. As DNA, the CDR3 is TGTGCCAGCAGCCAAGAAGTAGGAGGGGCAGGGGGCTATAATTCACCCCTCCACTTT. Translated: CASSQEVGGAGGYNSPLHF.